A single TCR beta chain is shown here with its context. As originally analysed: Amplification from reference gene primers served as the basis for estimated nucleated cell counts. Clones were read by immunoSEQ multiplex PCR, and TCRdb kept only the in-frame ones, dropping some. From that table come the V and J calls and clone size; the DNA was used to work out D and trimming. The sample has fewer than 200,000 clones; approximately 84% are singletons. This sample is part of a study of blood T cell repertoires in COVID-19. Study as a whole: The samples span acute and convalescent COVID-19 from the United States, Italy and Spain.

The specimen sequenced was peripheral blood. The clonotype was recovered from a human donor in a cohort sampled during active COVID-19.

The CDR3 here is CASSLSGADRGYTF. The CDR3 DNA sequence: TGCGCCAGCAGCTTGTCTGGAGCCGACCGGGGCTACACCTTC. V is TRBV5-1 and J is TRBJ1-2; D gene uncertain. Looked up from germline, CDR1 is SGHRS and CDR2 is YFSETQ. CDR3 length: 14 residues. Between the trimmed V and J ends, which lost 1 base and 8 bases, there was a span of 15 bases.